These T cell receptor beta chains were read from a single sample in a study of shared clonotypes between healthy human individuals. Using immunoSEQ multiplex PCR, the repertoire was profiled, and TCRdb retains in-frame clones only, with some absent. The table lists approximately 2,000,000 clones, just under 95% of them singletons. Source material: naive CD4+ T cells from PBMCs. These receptors were obtained from a man between 18 and 29 years old in good health. Some clones in this sample may be carry-over from other donors' samples. Both conserved end residues are part of each CDR3. A D gene is named only where the DNA matches it firmly. The size entry is marked missing in some rows and otherwise reads once, few, many or a size class.

>TRBJ2-4|NA|NA|TRBV29-1
TGCAGCGTTGAGAGCGAGAACATTCAGTACTTC
CSVESENIQYF
>TRBJ2-1|NA|TRBD2|TRBV5-1
TGCGCCAGCAGCTTGGCGACTAGCGGGAGGGCGGGTTACAATGAGCAGTTCTTC
CASSLATSGRAGYNEQFF
>TRBJ2-7|NA|NA|TRBV27
TGTGCCAGCAGTTCGTTTAGGACTAATGAGCAGTACTTC
CASSSFRTNEQYF
>TRBJ2-5|NA|NA|TRBV5-8
TGTGCCAGCAGCTTGGATCCCTACCAAGAGACCCAGTACTTC
CASSLDPYQETQYF
>TRBJ1-2|once|NA|TRBV28
TGTGCCAGCAGTTTAGAGGGGAGGGGTGGCTACACCTTC
CASSLEGRGGYTF
>TRBJ2-1|NA|TRBD2|TRBV5-1
TGCGCCAGCAGCAAGGGACTAGCGGACTCCTACAATGAGCAGTTCTTC
CASSKGLADSYNEQFF
>TRBJ2-5|NA|NA|TRBV29-1
TGCAGCGACTGGACCGCGGGAGAGACCCAGTACTTC
CSDWTAGETQYF
>TRBJ1-2|NA|NA|TRBV6-1
TGTGCCAGCAGTGATAGGAGGGCAGGAGGGGATGGCTACACCTTC
CASSDRRAGGDGYTF
>TRBJ1-1|NA|TRBD1|TRBV6-5
TGTGCCAGCAGTTACACAGGGGGCTTCACTGAAGCTTTCTTT
CASSYTGGFTEAFF
>TRBJ1-2|NA|NA|TRBV19
TGTGCCAGTAGTATAGATCATGGAGGCGACGGCTACACCTTC
CASSIDHGGDGYTF
>TRBJ2-1|NA|NA|TRBV4-1
TGCGCCAGCACCCGCACGGAAGCGGTCTACAATGAGCAGTTCTTC
CASTRTEAVYNEQFF
>TRBJ2-7|NA|NA|TRBV7-6
TGTGCCAGCAGCTTATCCTCCCAGGGGTCCTACGAGCAGTACTTC
CASSLSSQGSYEQYF
>TRBJ2-2|NA|NA|TRBV21-1
TGTGCCAGCAGCAAAGTGGAGGAACTAGCGGATACGAACACCGGGGAGCTGTTTTTT
CASSKVEELADTNTGELFF
>TRBJ2-1|NA|NA|TRBV6-5
TGTGCCAGCCTGAGGGGGGATGAGCAGTTCTTC
CASLRGDEQFF
>TRBJ2-2|NA|NA|TRBV5-1
TGCGCCAGCAGCGAGGGACTCCCGAACACCGGGGAGCTGTTTTTT
CASSEGLPNTGELFF
>TRBJ1-2|NA|NA|TRBV28
TGTGCCAGCACCGACAGGAGTGGCTACACCTTC
CASTDRSGYTF
>TRBJ2-2|NA|TRBD2|TRBV9
TGTGCCAGCAGCTTGAGCGGGGTAGCGAACACCGGGGAGCTGTTTTTT
CASSLSGVANTGELFF
>TRBJ1-3|NA|NA|TRBV19
TGTGCCAGTAGCATCGGGGCGAGCCTTCACGGAAACACCATATATTTT
CASSIGASLHGNTIYF
>TRBJ1-2|NA|NA|TRBV28
TGTGCCAGCAGTTCCCCGCCCGGGGGTTTCTATGGCTACACCTTC
CASSSPPGGFYGYTF
>TRBJ2-4|NA|NA|TRBV6-4
TGTGCCACCAAGGACGACATACTAAACATTCAGTACTTC
CATKDDILNIQYF
>TRBJ2-1|NA|NA|TRBV18
TGTGCCAGCTCACCACCGGTGGGATCCTACAATGAGCAGTTCTTC
CASSPPVGSYNEQFF
>TRBJ1-4|NA|NA|TRBV28
TGTGCCAGCACGGGGACGACCGAAAAACTGTTTTTT
CASTGTTEKLFF
>TRBJ2-2|NA|TRBD2|TRBV11-1
TGTGCCAGCAGCCCACGGCGGGAGTACACCGGGGAGCTGTTTTTT
CASSPRREYTGELFF
>TRBJ2-3|NA|NA|TRBV28
TGTGCCTCCTCAGGGGGGGACCTCCGGGTTGATTCGCAGTATTTT
CASSGGDLRVDSQYF
>TRBJ2-7|NA|NA|TRBV9
TGTGCCAGCAGCGTAGGTAGCGGACCCTCCTACGAGCAGTACTTC
CASSVGSGPSYEQYF
>TRBJ2-1|NA|TRBD2|TRBV5-4
TGTGCCAGCAGCTTGGGGCTAGCGGCAGCCTCCTACAATGAGCAGTTCTTC
CASSLGLAAASYNEQFF
>TRBJ2-7|once|TRBD2|TRBV7-2
TGTGCCAGCAGCTTATACTCGCGGGAGCGTCTGTACTTC
CASSLYSRERLYF
>TRBJ2-1|NA|TRBD2|TRBV7-9
TGTGCCAGCAGAGAGATCGGAGCGGGAGGGAGAGGGGAGCAGTTCTTC
CASREIGAGGRGEQFF
>TRBJ1-1|NA|NA|TRBV5-4
TGTGCCAGCAGGGGCTCAGGGAGGGCTTTCTTT
CASRGSGRAFF
>TRBJ1-4|NA|NA|TRBV5-1
TGCGCCAGCAGCAAGGGGACTACAACTAATGAAAAACTGTTTTTT
CASSKGTTTNEKLFF
>TRBJ2-2|once|NA|TRBV9
TGTGCCAGCAGCGTAGGGGTCGGGATAGACACCGGGGAGCTGTTTTTT
CASSVGVGIDTGELFF
>TRBJ2-7|NA|NA|TRBV6-5
TGTGCCAGCAGTTACCGGGACTGGAAATGGTTGTACTTC
CASSYRDWKWLYF
>TRBJ2-5|NA|TRBD1|TRBV7-3
TGTGCCAGCAGCCCCCCAGGGGGGACCCAGTACTTC
CASSPPGGTQYF
>TRBJ2-5|NA|NA|TRBV28
TGTGCCAGCAGTTCGACAGGCGGGGCCCAGTACTTC
CASSSTGGAQYF
>TRBJ2-7|NA|NA|TRBV30
TGTGCCTGTAGCCCGGGTCTACCCTCCGAGCAGTACTTC
CACSPGLPSEQYF
>TRBJ2-3|NA|TRBD2|TRBV7-3
TGTGCCAGCAGCGCACACCTAGCGGGTCCCCTCACAGATACGCAGTATTTT
CASSAHLAGPLTDTQYF
>TRBJ2-7|NA|NA|TRBV27
TGTGCCAGTAGCCAGTCAGCCCAGGGGTCCTACGAGCAGTACTTC
CASSQSAQGSYEQYF
>TRBJ2-1|NA|TRBD2|TRBV19
TGTGCCAGTAGTATAGGGCTAGCGGGAGGGCTGTACAATGAGCAGTTCTTC
CASSIGLAGGLYNEQFF
>TRBJ1-4|NA|NA|TRBV7-2
TGTGCCAGCAGCTCGCTGTTGCGGGAAAAACTGTTTTTT
CASSSLLREKLFF
>TRBJ2-1|NA|NA|TRBV7-6
TGTGCCAGCAGCTTTCAAGGGGACTCCTACAATGAGCAGTTCTTC
CASSFQGDSYNEQFF
>TRBJ2-1|NA|TRBD2|TRBV30
TGTGCCTGGAGTGGGGGGAGCGGGGGATACAATGAGCAGTTCTTC
CAWSGGSGGYNEQFF
>TRBJ1-5|few|NA|TRBV30
TGTGCCTGGAGTTCCGACAACAATCAGCCCCAGCATTTT
CAWSSDNNQPQHF
>TRBJ1-6|NA|NA|TRBV5-6
TGTGCCAGCAGCCTCAGACAGGTGGATAATTCACCCCTCCACTTT
CASSLRQVDNSPLHF
>TRBJ2-5|NA|NA|TRBV14
TGTGCCAGCAGCCAGCTACTCGGGGCGGTCCAAGAGACCCAGTACTTC
CASSQLLGAVQETQYF
>TRBJ2-5|NA|NA|TRBV7-6
TGTGCCAGCAGCTTCACACACTGGGAGACCCAGTACTTC
CASSFTHWETQYF
>TRBJ1-4|once|NA|TRBV28
TGTGCCAGCAGTTTATGGGGTATGGGGCAGGAGGTCGGGGAAAAACTGTTTTTT
CASSLWGMGQEVGEKLFF
>TRBJ2-1|NA|NA|TRBV10-3
TGTGCCATCGCTCCCGGTCCCCCATCCAATGAGCAGTTCTTC
CAIAPGPPSNEQFF
>TRBJ2-5|NA|TRBD1|TRBV6-5
TGTGCCAGCACGGCAGGGGGAGAGACCCAGTACTTC
CASTAGGETQYF
>TRBJ2-7|NA|NA|TRBV18
TGTGCCAGCTCCGGAGGGGATAGGAACTACGAGCAGTACTTC
CASSGGDRNYEQYF
>TRBJ1-5|NA|TRBD1|TRBV6-1
TGTGCCAGCAGTGGACAGGGCGCTTATAGCAATCAGCCCCAGCATTTT
CASSGQGAYSNQPQHF
>TRBJ1-2|once|NA|TRBV5-1
TGCGCCAGCAGCTTGTCCCACGGGACGGCCGGTAACTATGGCTACACCTTC
CASSLSHGTAGNYGYTF